This entry lists 12 T cell receptor beta chains sequenced from one sample in a study of human T cells and chemical hapten exposure. Time point meaning: patch test 1, 2 weeks after DPC sensitization. Treatment in this sample: therapeutic diphenylcyclopropenone sensitization with weekly scalp DPC. TCRdb reprocessed the RACE reads via MiXCR and lists one record per CDR3 protein. This repertoire shows 75,000 to 90,000 distinct CDR3 sequences, over 6% found once; its top ten account for less than 2%. The sample was whole blood, taken in connection with sensitization to the hapten diphenylcyclopropenone (DPC). Receptors originate from a woman aged 25 to 39 with alopecia areata. Some clones in this sample may be carry-over from other donors' samples.

This clonotype was picked up many times. This rearrangement joins TRBV20-1 to TRBJ2-4; TRBD1 agrees at 11 bases. The CDR3 runs 15 residues. CDR1 and CDR2 from the germline V gene are DFQATT and SNEGSKA (reference sequence). V lost 5 bases and J lost 0; bases outside the gene matches: 3. Here the CDR3 DNA reads TGCAGTGCTGACGGGACAGGGGGAGCCAAAAACATTCAGTACTTC. It encodes CSADGTGGAKNIQYF.

The sample holds many counts of this clonotype. The chain recombines TRBV20-1 with TRBJ2-3; the match to TRBD2 covers 8 bases. With 1 base clipped from V and 2 bases from J, the junction kept 8 bases outside the gene matches. This CDR3 is 16 amino acids long. CDR1 is DFQATT and CDR2 is SNEGSKA in the germline V gene (reference sequence). The CDR3 nucleotides are TGCAGTGCTAGAGTCCCCGGGGGGGCGTACACAGATACGCAGTATTTT. Protein sequence: CSARVPGGAYTDTQYF.

Ten or more counts support this clonotype. V usage is TRBV2 and J usage is TRBJ2-7; possibly TRBD1 for D (6 bases). V was shortened by 8 bases and J by 6 bases, with 20 bases between the two germline ends. Looked up from germline, CDR1 is SNHLY and CDR2 is FYNNEI. CDR3 length: 14 residues. CDR3 sequence (DNA): TGTGCCAGCTCGACAGGTCTTAATCCTCTCGAGCAGTACTTC. Translating it yields CASSTGLNPLEQYF. The variable domain in full, with the rest retrieved from reference TRBV2 and TRBJ2-7, is EPEVTQTPSHQVTQMGQEVILRCVPISNHLYFYWYRQILGQKVEFLVSFYNNEISEKSEIFDDQFSVERPDGSNFTLKIRSTKLEDSAMYFCASSTGLNPLEQYFGPGTRLTVT.

This clonotype has a count of ten or more. The V call is TRBV20-1, the J call TRBJ2-7, with TRBD2 matching over 8 bases. Losses at the gene ends were 3 bases for V and 4 bases for J; bases not matched to a gene: 11. The CDR3 has 15 residues. Germline CDR1 is DFQATT and CDR2 is SNEGSKA (reference sequence). The CDR3 DNA reads as TGCAGTGCTAGTACGACGGGGGGGCACTGGTACGAGCAGTACTTC. Encoded protein: CSASTTGGHWYEQYF.

This clonotype was detected a few times. The chain has TRBV5-1 and TRBJ1-1; D is undetermined. V lost 4 bases and J 7 bases, leaving 8 bases between the germline ends. Germline V gene sequence: CDR1 SGHRS, CDR2 YFSETQ. The length of the CDR3 is 11 residues. For the CDR3, the DNA is TGCGCCAGCAGCAGCTCCCGTGAAGCTTTCTTT. Translated: CASSSSREAFF. The full variable domain, in which reference TRBV5-1 and TRBJ1-1 provide the parts outside the CDR3, is KAGVTQTPRYLIKTRGQQVTLSCSPISGHRSVSWYQQTPGQGLQFLFEYFSETQRNKGNFPGRFSGRQFSNSRSEMNVSTLELGDSALYLCASSSSREAFFGQGTRLTVV.

This clonotype was observed many times. V is TRBV29-1 and J is TRBJ2-3; D gene unclear. The CDR3 runs to 12 residues. With 2 bases removed from V and 6 bases from J, the gap between germline ends came to 9 bases. The V gene's germline CDR1 is SQVTM and CDR2 ANQGSEA. As DNA, the CDR3 is TGCAGCGTTGAACCCGGGTCCGATACGCAGTATTTT. It is translated as CSVEPGSDTQYF.

Turning to this clonotype: One junction end does not reproduce the germline sequence, and a read error may be involved. The chain is built from TRBV6-1 and TRBJ1-2, with 10 positions matching TRBD1. CDR1 is MNHNS, CDR2 SASEGT, per germline. This CDR3 is built from 14 residues. CDR3 loop: CTSRGTGANYGYTF. The CDR3 DNA follows: TGTACCAGCAGGGGGACAGGGGCCAACTATGGCTACACCTTC.

This chain connects TRBV7-9 to TRBJ1-2; D might be TRBD1 (5 bases). Deletions cut 3 bases from V and 4 bases from J, with 18 bases between. Germline CDR1 reads SEHNR; CDR2 reads FQNEAQ (reference sequence). The CDR3 covers 16 residues. The CDR3: CASSFSGDWFRYGYTF. The CDR3, as DNA: TGTGCCAGCAGCTTTTCGGGGGATTGGTTCCGCTATGGCTACACCTTC.

This clonotype was picked up a small number of times. V is TRBV6-6 and J is TRBJ1-2; 8 nucleotides agree with TRBD1. The J segment lost 0 bases and the V segment lost 7 bases, leaving 13 bases of the junction unmatched. Germline V gene data show CDR1 as MNHNY and CDR2 as SVGAGI (reference sequence). This CDR3 contains 17 residues. In nucleotides, the CDR3 is TGTGCCAGCAATCCTCAGGGGGCTCTCTCTACTAACTATGGCTACACCTTC. Translating gives CASNPQGALSTNYGYTF.

This clonotype was seen repeatedly, ten times or more. The gene calls are TRBV29-1 and TRBJ1-2, with D possibly TRBD1 on 5 matching bases. The CDR3 is 14 amino acids. Trimming left V 2 bases short and J 3 bases short, with 13 bases between. Germline values: CDR1 SQVTM, CDR2 ANQGSEA. CDR3 amino acids: CSVEMFGGDYGYTF. DNA of the CDR3: TGCAGCGTTGAAATGTTTGGAGGGGACTATGGCTACACCTTC.

The chain recombines TRBV7-9 with TRBJ1-1; D gene unclear. With 6 bases removed from V and 3 bases from J, the gap between germline ends came to 20 bases. CDR1 and CDR2 (germline): SEHNR, FQNEAQ (reference sequence). This CDR3 spans 16 amino acids. The CDR3, as DNA: TGTGCCAGCAGTCTAATCCCCCCCGGGATCGACACTGAAGCTTTCTTT. Its translation is CASSLIPPGIDTEAFF.

Points on this clonotype: Just one base apart from a much larger clone, this may be a read error. The genes are TRBV27 and TRBJ2-7, with D possibly matching TRBD2 (6 bases). This CDR3 has 15 amino acids. V dropped 5 bases and J dropped 7 bases, with 21 bases sitting between them. CDR1 MNHEY and CDR2 SMNVEV come from the germline V gene (reference sequence). This chain's CDR3 is CASSPGRAGPTEQYF. The CDR3 DNA reads as TGTGCCAGCAGTCCGGGACGAGCGGGCCCTACGGAGCAGTACTTC.